Reported below is one TCR beta chain. Antigen unknown. Treatment noted: approximately 11-day PBMC culture with coronavirus spike peptide pools or control peptides (ViraFEST assay). Every well contained two million PBMCs, which were grown with approximately 9.6 IU/ml IL-2 and 10 ug/ml peptide pools. Cultured CD4+ T-cell DNA underwent Oncomine TCR Beta short-read sequencing. TCRdb re-called the PCR reads through MiXCR, storing one row per CDR3 protein. The table lists about 19,000 distinct CDR3 sequences, 51% of them singletons. This sample was included in a study of vaccination and CD4 T cells after COVID-19. About the research overall: The convalescents, six males and four females, included two who were Hispanic. In culture, cells were exposed to overlapping spike peptides from SARS-CoV-2, HCoV-NL63, HCoV-OC43 and HCoV-229E. For each participant, vaccination comprised two doses of either the BNT162b2 or the mRNA-1273 vaccine.

Trimming took 0 bases from V and 6 from J, leaving 13 bases between them. The CDR3 sequence is 15 residues long. Germline V CDR1 and CDR2: LNHNV, YYDKDF (reference sequence). The TCR comes from a human donor who had recovered from COVID-19. The starting material was CD4+ T cells from blood, cultured in vitro, obtained before SARS-CoV-2 vaccination. The chain has TRBV15 and TRBJ2-3; D not certain. The CDR3 sequence is CATSREVGGGDTQYF. CDR3 DNA sequence: TGTGCCACCAGCAGAGAAGTTGGCGGTGGGGATACGCAGTATTTT.